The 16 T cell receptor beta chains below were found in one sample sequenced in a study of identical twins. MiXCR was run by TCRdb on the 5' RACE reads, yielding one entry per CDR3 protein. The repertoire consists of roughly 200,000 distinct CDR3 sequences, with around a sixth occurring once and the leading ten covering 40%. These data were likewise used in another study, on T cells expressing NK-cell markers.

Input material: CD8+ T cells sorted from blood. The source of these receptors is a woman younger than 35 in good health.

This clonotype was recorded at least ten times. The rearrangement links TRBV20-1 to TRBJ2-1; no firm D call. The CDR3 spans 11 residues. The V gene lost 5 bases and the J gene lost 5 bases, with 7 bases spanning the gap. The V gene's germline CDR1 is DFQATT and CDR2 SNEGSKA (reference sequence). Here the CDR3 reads CSAPLHNEQFF. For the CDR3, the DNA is TGCAGTGCTCCGCTCCACAATGAGCAGTTCTTC.

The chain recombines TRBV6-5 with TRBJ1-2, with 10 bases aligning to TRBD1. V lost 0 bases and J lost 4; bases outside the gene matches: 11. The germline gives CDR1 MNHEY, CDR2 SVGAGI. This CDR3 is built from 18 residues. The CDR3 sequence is CASSYSWDRGSPFYGYTF. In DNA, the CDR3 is TGTGCCAGCAGTTACTCCTGGGACAGGGGATCCCCTTTCTATGGCTACACCTTC.

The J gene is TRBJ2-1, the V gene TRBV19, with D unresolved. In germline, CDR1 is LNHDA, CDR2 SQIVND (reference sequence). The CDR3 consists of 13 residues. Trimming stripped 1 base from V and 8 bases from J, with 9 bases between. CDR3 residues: CASSIASSDEQFF. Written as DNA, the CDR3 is TGTGCCAGTAGTATAGCTAGTTCGGATGAGCAGTTCTTC.

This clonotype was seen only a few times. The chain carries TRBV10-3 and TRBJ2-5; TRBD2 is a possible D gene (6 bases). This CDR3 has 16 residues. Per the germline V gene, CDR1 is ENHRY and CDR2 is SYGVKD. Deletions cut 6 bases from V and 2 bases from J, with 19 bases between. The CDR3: CAIRDPDGGVQETQYF. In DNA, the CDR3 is TGTGCCATCAGGGATCCCGACGGCGGGGTTCAAGAGACCCAGTACTTC.

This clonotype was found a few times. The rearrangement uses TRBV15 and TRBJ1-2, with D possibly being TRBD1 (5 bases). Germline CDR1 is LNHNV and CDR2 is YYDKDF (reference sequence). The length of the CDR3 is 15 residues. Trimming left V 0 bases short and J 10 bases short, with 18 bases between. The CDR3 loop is CATSRDGGRERPYTF. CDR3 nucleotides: TGTGCCACCAGCAGAGATGGCGGCAGGGAAAGACCCTACACCTTC.

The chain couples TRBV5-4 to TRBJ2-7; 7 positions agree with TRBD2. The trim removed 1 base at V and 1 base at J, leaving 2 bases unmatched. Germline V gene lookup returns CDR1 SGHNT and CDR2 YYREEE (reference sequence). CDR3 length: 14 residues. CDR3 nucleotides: TGTGCCAGCAGCTTGCGCGGGAGATCCTACGAGCAGTACTTC. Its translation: CASSLRGRSYEQYF.

DNA for the CDR3: TGCGCCAGCAGCTTAGCGGCAATAGCACATGAGCAGTTCTTC. Amino acid sequence: CASSLAAIAHEQFF. The chain has TRBV5-1 and TRBJ2-1, with D tentatively TRBD2 (5 bases). The V end lost 2 bases, the J end lost 8 bases, and 14 bases lay between the germline ends. This CDR3 is 14 amino acids long. Germline loops: CDR1 SGHRS, CDR2 YFSETQ.

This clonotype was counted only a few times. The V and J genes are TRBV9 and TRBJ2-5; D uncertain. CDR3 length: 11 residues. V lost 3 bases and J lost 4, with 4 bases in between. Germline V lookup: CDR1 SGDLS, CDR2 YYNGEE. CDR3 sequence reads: CASSEGETQYF. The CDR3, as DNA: TGTGCCAGCAGCGAGGGAGAGACCCAGTACTTC.

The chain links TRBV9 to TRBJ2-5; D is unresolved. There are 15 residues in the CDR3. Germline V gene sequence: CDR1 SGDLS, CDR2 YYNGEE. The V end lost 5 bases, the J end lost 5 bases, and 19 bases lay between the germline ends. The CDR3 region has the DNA TGTGCCAGCAGTCCCCTGGCGGCCAACCGGGAGACCCAGTACTTC. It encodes CASSPLAANRETQYF.

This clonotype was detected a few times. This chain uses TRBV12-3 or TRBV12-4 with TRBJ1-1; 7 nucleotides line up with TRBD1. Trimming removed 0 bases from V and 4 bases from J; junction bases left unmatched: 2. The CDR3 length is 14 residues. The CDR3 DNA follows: TGTGCCAGCAGTTTAGCAGGGGGCGTCACTGAAGCTTTCTTT. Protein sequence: CASSLAGGVTEAFF.

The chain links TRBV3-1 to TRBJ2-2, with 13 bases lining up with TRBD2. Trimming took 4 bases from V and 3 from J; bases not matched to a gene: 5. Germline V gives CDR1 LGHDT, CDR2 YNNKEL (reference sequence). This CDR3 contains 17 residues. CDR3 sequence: CASSLGTSGMYTGELFF. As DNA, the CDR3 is TGTGCCAGCAGCCTGGGGACTAGCGGGATGTACACCGGGGAGCTGTTTTTT.

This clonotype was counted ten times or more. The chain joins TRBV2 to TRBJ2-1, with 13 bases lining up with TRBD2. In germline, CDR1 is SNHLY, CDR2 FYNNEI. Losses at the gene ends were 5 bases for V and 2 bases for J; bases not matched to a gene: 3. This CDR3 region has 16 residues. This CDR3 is CASSSGLAGAYNEQFF. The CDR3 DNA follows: TGTGCCAGCAGTAGTGGACTAGCGGGAGCCTACAATGAGCAGTTCTTC.

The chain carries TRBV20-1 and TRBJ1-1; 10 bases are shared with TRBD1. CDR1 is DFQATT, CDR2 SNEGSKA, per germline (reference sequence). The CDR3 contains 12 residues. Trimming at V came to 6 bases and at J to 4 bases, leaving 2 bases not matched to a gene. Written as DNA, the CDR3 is TGCAGTGCATGGGACAGGGGCACTGAAGCTTTCTTT. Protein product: CSAWDRGTEAFF.

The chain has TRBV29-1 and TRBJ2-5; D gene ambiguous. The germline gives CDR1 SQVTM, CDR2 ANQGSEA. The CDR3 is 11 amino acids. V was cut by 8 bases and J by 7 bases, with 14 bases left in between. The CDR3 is CSPLYLGTQYF. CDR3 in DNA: TGCAGCCCGCTATACTTAGGGACCCAGTACTTC.

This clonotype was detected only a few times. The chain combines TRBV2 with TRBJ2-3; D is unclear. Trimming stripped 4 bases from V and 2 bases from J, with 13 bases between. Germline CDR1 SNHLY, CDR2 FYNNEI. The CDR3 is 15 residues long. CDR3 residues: CASSGQTTITDTQYF. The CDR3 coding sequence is TGTGCCAGCAGTGGTCAAACTACAATCACAGATACGCAGTATTTT.

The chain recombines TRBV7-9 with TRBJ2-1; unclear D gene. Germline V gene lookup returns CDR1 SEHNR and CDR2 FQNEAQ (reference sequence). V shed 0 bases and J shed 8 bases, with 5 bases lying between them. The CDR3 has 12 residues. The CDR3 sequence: CASSLAPHEQFF. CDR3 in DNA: TGTGCCAGCAGCTTAGCCCCCCATGAGCAGTTCTTC. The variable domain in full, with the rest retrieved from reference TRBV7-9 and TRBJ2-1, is DTGVSQNPRHKITKRGQNVTFRCDPISEHNRLYWYRQTLGQGPEFLTYFQNEAQLEKSRLLSDRFSAERPKGSFSTLEIQRTEQGDSAMYLCASSLAPHEQFFGPGTRLTVL.